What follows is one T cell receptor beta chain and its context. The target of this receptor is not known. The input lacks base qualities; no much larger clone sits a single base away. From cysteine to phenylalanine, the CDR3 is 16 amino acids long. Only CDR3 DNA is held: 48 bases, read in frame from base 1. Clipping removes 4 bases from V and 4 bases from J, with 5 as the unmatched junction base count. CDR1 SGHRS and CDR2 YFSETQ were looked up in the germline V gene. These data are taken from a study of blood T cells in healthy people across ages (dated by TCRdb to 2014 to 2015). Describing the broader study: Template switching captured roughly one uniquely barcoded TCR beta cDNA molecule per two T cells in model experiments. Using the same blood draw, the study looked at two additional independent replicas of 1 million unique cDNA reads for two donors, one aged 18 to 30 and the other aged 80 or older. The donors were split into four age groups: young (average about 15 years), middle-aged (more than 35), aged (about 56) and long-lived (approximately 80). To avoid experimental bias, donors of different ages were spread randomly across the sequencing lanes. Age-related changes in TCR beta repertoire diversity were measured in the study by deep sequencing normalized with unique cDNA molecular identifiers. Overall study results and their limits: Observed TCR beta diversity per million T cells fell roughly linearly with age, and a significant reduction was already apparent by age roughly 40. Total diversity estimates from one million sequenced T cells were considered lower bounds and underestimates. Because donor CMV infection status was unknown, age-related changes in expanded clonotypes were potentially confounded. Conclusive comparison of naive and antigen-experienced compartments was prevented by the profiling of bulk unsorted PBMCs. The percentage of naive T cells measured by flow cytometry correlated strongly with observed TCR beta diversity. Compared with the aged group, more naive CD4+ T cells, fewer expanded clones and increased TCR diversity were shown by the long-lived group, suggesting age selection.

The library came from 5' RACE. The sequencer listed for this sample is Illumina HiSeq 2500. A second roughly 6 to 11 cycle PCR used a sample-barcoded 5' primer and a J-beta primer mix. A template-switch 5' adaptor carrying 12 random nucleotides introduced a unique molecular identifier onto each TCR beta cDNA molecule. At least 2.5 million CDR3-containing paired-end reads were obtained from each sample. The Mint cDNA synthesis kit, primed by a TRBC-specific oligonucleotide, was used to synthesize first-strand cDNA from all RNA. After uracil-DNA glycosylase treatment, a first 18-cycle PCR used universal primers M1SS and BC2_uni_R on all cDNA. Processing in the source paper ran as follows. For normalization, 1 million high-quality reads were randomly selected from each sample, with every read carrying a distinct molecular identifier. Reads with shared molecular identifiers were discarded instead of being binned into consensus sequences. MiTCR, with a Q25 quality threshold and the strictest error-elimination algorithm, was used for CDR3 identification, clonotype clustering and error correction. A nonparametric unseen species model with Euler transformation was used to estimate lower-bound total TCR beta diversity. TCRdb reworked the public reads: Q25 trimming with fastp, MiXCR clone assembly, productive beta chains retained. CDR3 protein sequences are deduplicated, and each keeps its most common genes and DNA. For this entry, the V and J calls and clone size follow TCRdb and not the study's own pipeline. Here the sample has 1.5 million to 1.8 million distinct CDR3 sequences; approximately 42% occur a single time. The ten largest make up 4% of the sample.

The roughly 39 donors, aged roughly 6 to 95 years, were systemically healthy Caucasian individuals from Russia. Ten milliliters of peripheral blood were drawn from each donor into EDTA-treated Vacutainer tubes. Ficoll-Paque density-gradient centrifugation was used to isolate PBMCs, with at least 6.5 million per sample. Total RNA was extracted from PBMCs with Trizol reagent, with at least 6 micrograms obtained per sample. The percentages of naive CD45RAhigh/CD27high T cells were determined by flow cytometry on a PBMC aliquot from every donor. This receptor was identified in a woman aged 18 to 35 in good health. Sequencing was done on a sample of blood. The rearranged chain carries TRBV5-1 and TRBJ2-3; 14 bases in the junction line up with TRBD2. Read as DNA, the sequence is TGCGCCAGCAGCGAGGGACTAGCGGGAGTCTCAGATACGCAGTATTTT. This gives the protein CASSEGLAGVSDTQYF.